These 24 T cell receptor beta chains originate from one sample sequenced in a study of glioma-infiltrating T cells after dendritic cell vaccination. Method: immunoSEQ multiplex PCR; TCRdb's copy keeps in-frame clones and lacks some. This table holds 45,000 to 50,000 clones, about 85% found once. The source was blood, collected before dendritic cell vaccination. These receptors were collected from a human donor with glioblastoma.

This chain links TRBV11-3 with TRBJ1-6; D unresolved. Germline V gene data show CDR1 as SGHNT and CDR2 as YENEEA. This CDR3 has 17 amino acids. The V and J ends lost 0 bases and 10 bases respectively, with 19 bases between them. In DNA, the CDR3 is TGTGCCAGCAGCTTAGATGTCGGACTCCCGGGAGGATCACCCCTCCACTTT. It codes for CASSLDVGLPGGSPLHF.

The DNA of the CDR3 is TGTGCCAGCTCCCTCGGGAGGGATGAGGTTTCACCCCTCCACTTT. Translated: CASSLGRDEVSPLHF. The chain combines TRBV18 with TRBJ1-6; no reliable D call. Trimming removed 6 bases at V and 9 bases at J, with 18 bases between. The CDR3 loop spans 15 amino acids. Germline lookup yields CDR1 KGHSH and CDR2 LQKENI.

This clone was counted only a few times. The chain uses TRBV30 and TRBJ2-3; the match to TRBD1 covers 9 bases. CDR1 GTSNPN and CDR2 SVGIG come from the germline V gene (reference sequence). With 4 bases clipped from V and 3 bases from J, the junction kept 5 bases outside the gene matches. This CDR3 is built from 14 residues. The CDR3: CAWNPGQGTDTQYF. The CDR3 DNA is TGTGCCTGGAACCCGGGACAGGGAACAGATACGCAGTATTTT.

V and J are TRBV11-3 and TRBJ2-7; perhaps TRBD2 as D (6 bases). This CDR3 comprises 19 residues. The V gene lost 0 bases and the J gene lost 2 bases, with 23 bases spanning the gap. Germline V gene lookup returns CDR1 SGHNT and CDR2 YENEEA. The CDR3 here is CASSLEREDQDWGTYEQYF. CDR3 coding DNA: TGTGCCAGCAGCTTAGAGAGGGAGGATCAGGATTGGGGCACCTACGAGCAGTACTTC.

This clone was counted once. The chain joins TRBV9 to TRBJ2-1, with 10 bases matching TRBD2. After removal of 3 bases from V and 5 bases from J, the junction contained 2 bases not matched to a gene. The CDR3 has 14 amino acids. Germline V gives CDR1 SGDLS, CDR2 YYNGEE. CDR3: CASSALAGDNEQFF. The CDR3 DNA follows: TGTGCCAGCAGCGCCCTAGCGGGAGACAATGAGCAGTTCTTC. Based on the CDR3 plus reference TRBV9 and TRBJ2-1, the full variable domain is DSGVTQTPKHLITATGQRVTLRCSPRSGDLSVYWYQQSLDQGLQFLIQYYNGEERAKGNILERFSAQQFPDLHSELNLSSLELGDSALYFCASSALAGDNEQFFGPGTRLTVL.

The J gene is TRBJ2-1, the V gene TRBV30; 8 positions match TRBD2. The length of the CDR3 is 16 residues. With 2 bases clipped from V and 5 bases from J, the junction kept 11 bases outside the gene matches. The germline V gene encodes CDR1 GTSNPN and CDR2 SVGIG (reference sequence). CDR3 protein: CAWSPERGGRHNEQFF. The CDR3, as DNA: TGTGCCTGGAGTCCCGAGCGCGGGGGGCGACACAATGAGCAGTTCTTC.

The rearrangement uses TRBV18 and TRBJ1-1; D is undetermined. V dropped 8 bases and J dropped 1 base, with 14 bases sitting between them. Per the germline V gene, CDR1 is KGHSH and CDR2 is LQKENI. This CDR3 is 14 amino acids long. The CDR3 is CASTPGAGNTEAFF. The CDR3 nucleotides read TGTGCCAGCACTCCGGGAGCGGGGAACACTGAAGCTTTCTTT.

The chain has TRBV29-1 and TRBJ1-2; TRBD1 aligns across 8 bases. Trimming at V came to 7 bases and at J to 8 bases, leaving 12 bases not matched to a gene. Germline assignment: CDR1 SQVTM and CDR2 ANQGSEA. This CDR3 comprises 13 residues. CDR3 nucleotides: TGCAGCGCAACATACAGGGGGGGTAGGGGCTACACCTTC. This gives the protein CSATYRGGRGYTF.

V usage is TRBV7-9 and J usage is TRBJ1-6; TRBD1 aligns across 8 bases. Germline V gene lookup returns CDR1 SEHNR and CDR2 FQNEAQ (reference sequence). This CDR3 region has 16 residues. With 3 bases clipped from V and 8 bases from J, the junction kept 9 bases outside the gene matches. The CDR3, as DNA: TGTGCCAGCAGCTTTCGCAGCGGACAGGGAGATTCACCCCTCCACTTT. Translation gives CASSFRSGQGDSPLHF.

The rearrangement uses TRBV2 and TRBJ2-2; 8 bases agree with TRBD2. The ends lost 4 bases at V and 4 bases at J; junction bases unmatched: 8. CDR1 and CDR2 from the germline V gene are SNHLY and FYNNEI. The CDR3 runs to 16 residues. The CDR3 loop reads CASSGHSAGGTGELFF. CDR3 nucleotide sequence: TGTGCCAGCAGTGGGCACAGCGCGGGGGGCACCGGGGAGCTGTTTTTT.

The chain is built from TRBV7-2 and TRBJ2-5, with 7 nucleotides matching TRBD2. The CDR3 is made up of 16 amino acids. Trimming removed 1 base from V and 5 bases from J; junction bases left unmatched: 10. Germline CDR1 and CDR2: SGHTA and FQGNSA. The CDR3 DNA reads as TGTGCCAGCAGCTTAGATGTGTCCGGGCGGGGGGAGACCCAGTACTTC. Translating it yields CASSLDVSGRGETQYF.

This clone was seen just once. This chain links TRBV11-2 with TRBJ2-2; TRBD1 might be the D (5 bases). V gave up 3 bases and J gave up 1 base, with 12 bases separating them. Germline V lookup: CDR1 SGHAT, CDR2 FQNNGV. This CDR3 comprises 16 residues. This chain's CDR3 is CASSFDSQMNTGELFF. The CDR3 DNA is TGTGCCAGCAGCTTCGACAGCCAAATGAACACCGGGGAGCTGTTTTTT.

The chain carries TRBV6-5 and TRBJ2-2; D gene ambiguous. V was clipped by 2 bases and J by 2 bases, with 9 bases between them. Germline CDR1 is MNHEY and CDR2 is SVGAGI. This CDR3 is built from 15 residues. CDR3 sequence (DNA): TGTGCCAGCAGTTACCGCCCGGTTAACACCGGGGAGCTGTTTTTT. This sequence encodes CASSYRPVNTGELFF.

The chain recombines TRBV4-3 with TRBJ1-6; possibly TRBD1 for D (6 bases). This CDR3 spans 15 amino acids. Germline V CDR1 and CDR2: LGHNA, YSLEER. Trimming pared 0 bases from V and 7 bases from J, leaving 10 bases between. The CDR3 sequence is CASSQEGALNSPLHF. In nucleotides, the CDR3 is TGCGCCAGCAGCCAAGAGGGGGCACTAAATTCACCCCTCCACTTT.

The chain couples TRBV19 to TRBJ2-3; D not certain. Germline V gene sequence: CDR1 LNHDA, CDR2 SQIVND (reference sequence). Trimming cost V 3 bases and J 2 bases, with 9 bases left between them. The CDR3 is 14 residues long. DNA of the CDR3: TGTGCCAGTAGTATGCGGAGCGACACAGATACGCAGTATTTT. Translation: CASSMRSDTDTQYF.

V and J are TRBV19 and TRBJ2-1; 7 nucleotides agree with TRBD2. The V segment lost 3 bases and the J segment 0 bases; nucleotides outside the gene matches: 8. The CDR3 spans 17 residues. From germline, CDR1 is LNHDA and CDR2 SQIVND (reference sequence). As DNA, the CDR3 is TGTGCCAGTAGTATTTACGGGGGGACTGCCTCCTACAATGAGCAGTTCTTC. Protein product: CASSIYGGTASYNEQFF.

The chain uses TRBV7-8 and TRBJ2-1; 13 bases line up with TRBD2. The CDR3 consists of 15 residues. CDR1 and CDR2 (germline): SGHVS, FQNEAQ. J was trimmed by 11 bases and V by 4 bases; bases with no gene match: 8. The CDR3 DNA follows: TGTGCCAGCAGCTCCACTAGCGGGAGGGACAGGAAGCAGTTCTTC. Its protein product is CASSSTSGRDRKQFF.

This clone was observed once. V is TRBV2 and J is TRBJ1-4; D is ambiguous. The CDR3 is 16 residues long. V dropped 5 bases and J dropped 6 bases, with 19 bases sitting between them. CDR1 SNHLY and CDR2 FYNNEI come from the germline V gene. CDR3 amino acids: CASSTRVGGRDEKLFF. The CDR3 bases are TGTGCCAGCAGTACCCGTGTGGGTGGGCGAGATGAAAAACTGTTTTTT.

The count of this clone is one. The chain combines TRBV29-1 with TRBJ2-2; 11 bases are a match to TRBD2. CDR1 and CDR2 (germline): SQVTM, ANQGSEA. The V segment lost 1 base and the J segment 5 bases; nucleotides outside the gene matches: 9. The CDR3 runs to 17 residues. CDR3 amino acids: CSVEVETSGGLTGELFF. As DNA, the CDR3 is TGCAGCGTTGAAGTGGAAACTAGCGGGGGTCTAACCGGGGAGCTGTTTTTT.

The gene calls are TRBV4-3 and TRBJ2-3; TRBD2 matches 9 bases. CDR1 and CDR2 (germline): LGHNA, YSLEER. V was clipped by 1 base and J by 4 bases; unmatched bases: 15. CDR3 length: 19 residues. CDR3 sequence (DNA): TGCGCCAGCAGCCAAGGGAGGGCGACTAGCGGAAGGGAGGCAGATACGCAGTATTTT. Amino acids: CASSQGRATSGREADTQYF.

The V call is TRBV27, the J call TRBJ2-1, with 10 bases identical to TRBD2. V gave up 3 bases and J gave up 7 bases; unmatched junction bases: 9. The CDR3 has 16 residues. From germline, CDR1 is MNHEY and CDR2 SMNVEV (reference sequence). The CDR3 here is CASSLRLAGVGNEQFF. Written as DNA, the CDR3 is TGTGCCAGCAGTTTGAGGCTAGCGGGAGTGGGAAATGAGCAGTTCTTC.

The V and J genes are TRBV4-2 and TRBJ2-5; TRBD2 matches at 10 bases. Germline CDR1 LGHNA, CDR2 YNFKEQ. V shed 0 bases, J shed 7 bases, and the junction held 14 bases outside the gene matches. The CDR3 runs to 18 residues. The CDR3, as DNA: TGTGCCAGCAGCCAAGATTCCGGGCTAGCGGGGGCCCGGGGGACCCAGTACTTC. Residues: CASSQDSGLAGARGTQYF.

The chain carries TRBV11-3 and TRBJ2-1, with D possibly being TRBD1 (6 bases). Germline CDR1 SGHNT, CDR2 YENEEA. This CDR3 is built from 13 residues. The V gene lost 4 bases and the J gene lost 8 bases, with 12 bases spanning the gap. CDR3 coding DNA: TGTGCCAGCAGCTGGGGGCAGGGCGATGAGCAGTTCTTC. It encodes CASSWGQGDEQFF.

The chain links TRBV6-5 to TRBJ2-2, with 11 bases matching TRBD1. CDR1 is MNHEY, CDR2 SVGAGI, per germline. The CDR3 has 14 amino acids. The trim removed 7 bases at V and 7 bases at J, leaving 5 bases unmatched. This CDR3 reads CASKGTGGYGELFF. CDR3 nucleotide sequence: TGTGCCAGCAAGGGGACAGGGGGTTACGGGGAGCTGTTTTTT.